The 25 T cell receptor beta chains given below trace back to one sample, sequenced in a study of blood T cells in healthy people across ages. Alongside a J-beta primer mix, a sample-barcoded 5' primer served in a second PCR lasting roughly 6 to 11 cycles. Via MiXCR, TCRdb re-called the 5' RACE reads, giving one row per CDR3 protein. The repertoire holds 1,100,000 or so distinct CDR3 sequences, with 40% to 50% as singletons. Sequences were obtained from blood. All receptors derive from a woman aged 55-69 years in good health.

The chain combines TRBV6-5 with TRBJ2-2; D is unclear. The CDR3 length is 17 residues. Germline loops: CDR1 MNHEY, CDR2 SVGAGI. V shed 0 bases and J shed 0 bases, with 11 bases lying between them. CDR3 sequence: CASSYSAGPANTGELFF. In DNA form, the CDR3 reads TGTGCCAGCAGTTACTCCGCAGGACCAGCGAACACCGGGGAGCTGTTTTTT.

The chain has TRBV9 and TRBJ1-4; D ambiguous. This CDR3 is built from 13 residues. Trimming removed 0 bases at V and 8 bases at J, with 8 bases between. Germline V gene lookup returns CDR1 SGDLS and CDR2 YYNGEE. The CDR3 reads CASSVGFSEKLFF. For the CDR3, the DNA is TGTGCCAGCAGCGTAGGATTCAGCGAAAAACTGTTTTTT.

The chain employs TRBV29-1 and TRBJ2-7; possible D gene TRBD1, 6 bases. Germline loops: CDR1 SQVTM, CDR2 ANQGSEA. This CDR3 has 13 amino acids. The V gene lost 6 bases and the J gene lost 2 bases, with 14 bases spanning the gap. CDR3: CSVAGTYTYEQYF. Written as DNA, the CDR3 is TGCAGCGTCGCCGGGACATATACCTACGAGCAGTACTTC.

The chain employs TRBV18 and TRBJ2-1; weak D call: TRBD2 (7 bases). CDR3 size: 15 residues. The V end lost 5 bases, the J end lost 4 bases, and 15 bases lay between the germline ends. CDR1 and CDR2 from the germline V gene are KGHSH and LQKENI. The chain's CDR3 is CASSGASGQYNEQFF. Here the CDR3 DNA reads TGTGCCAGCTCAGGGGCTAGCGGACAGTACAATGAGCAGTTCTTC.

The genes are TRBV6-5 and TRBJ1-2, with 8 bases fitting TRBD1. CDR3 size: 14 residues. The germline V gene has CDR1 MNHEY and CDR2 SVGAGI. The V segment lost 0 bases and the J segment 7 bases; nucleotides outside the gene matches: 4. DNA of the CDR3: TGTGCCAGCAGTTACTCCCCAGGGGGCGGTGGCTACACCTTC. This encodes CASSYSPGGGGYTF.

The chain uses TRBV5-4 and TRBJ1-4; 10 nucleotides match TRBD1. Germline V gives CDR1 SGHNT, CDR2 YYREEE (reference sequence). Unmatched junction bases numbered 12, after V lost 4 bases and J lost 3 bases. The CDR3 covers 18 residues. CDR3 protein: CASSPTPGQGLANEKLFF. The CDR3 nucleotides are TGTGCCAGCAGCCCGACCCCGGGACAGGGGTTAGCTAATGAAAAACTGTTTTTT. Complete variable domain (other parts from reference TRBV5-4 and TRBJ1-4): ETGVTQSPTHLIKTRGQQVTLRCSSQSGHNTVSWYQQALGQGPQFIFQYYREEENGRGNFPPRFSGLQFPNYSSELNVNALELDDSALYLCASSPTPGQGLANEKLFFGSGTQLSVL.

The chain uses TRBV27 and TRBJ2-7; TRBD2 agrees at 7 bases. Germline lookup yields CDR1 MNHEY and CDR2 SMNVEV (reference sequence). V was pared by 8 bases and J by 1 base, with 14 bases of the junction left unmatched. The CDR3 is 16 amino acids. The CDR3 sequence is CASRPGLGPQSYEQYF. DNA of the CDR3: TGTGCCAGCCGTCCTGGACTAGGCCCTCAATCCTACGAGCAGTACTTC.

V usage is TRBV7-3 and J usage is TRBJ2-1, with 10 bases fitting TRBD2. This CDR3 spans 15 amino acids. J lost 4 bases, V lost 5 bases, and 5 bases had no gene match. Germline V gene sequence: CDR1 SGHTA, CDR2 FQGTGA. Here the CDR3 DNA reads TGTGCCAGCAGCCCGGTGACTAGCGGGTACAATGAGCAGTTCTTC. Encoded protein: CASSPVTSGYNEQFF.

The chain employs TRBV27 and TRBJ1-4, with TRBD1 matching 7 bases. The CDR3 extends over 15 amino acids. Germline V CDR1 and CDR2: MNHEY, SMNVEV (reference sequence). With 5 bases clipped from V and 4 bases from J, the junction kept 7 bases outside the gene matches. This chain's CDR3 is CASSPRGEINEKLFF. The CDR3 DNA reads TGTGCCAGCAGTCCCAGGGGGGAGATTAATGAAAAACTGTTTTTT.

The rearrangement joins TRBV14 to TRBJ2-3; the match to TRBD2 covers 8 bases. The CDR3 loop spans 16 amino acids. The germline gives CDR1 SGHDN, CDR2 FVKESK. J lost 2 bases, V lost 4 bases, and 8 bases had no gene match. The CDR3 region is CASSRSGTRITDTQYF. The CDR3 region has the DNA TGTGCCAGCAGCCGATCCGGGACTAGAATCACAGATACGCAGTATTTT.

V is TRBV10-3 and J is TRBJ2-6; D unresolved. This CDR3 region has 16 residues. V was shortened by 2 bases and J by 2 bases, with 10 bases between the two germline ends. The germline gives CDR1 ENHRY, CDR2 SYGVKD. CDR3: CAISEIGGTGANVLTF. As DNA, the CDR3 is TGTGCCATCAGTGAGATTGGTGGGACTGGGGCCAACGTCCTGACTTTC.

This clonotype was observed at least ten times. As DNA, the CDR3 is TGTGCCAGCGAAGGGAAGCGGCCAGATACGCAGTATTTT. Protein sequence: CASEGKRPDTQYF. V usage is TRBV7-8 and J usage is TRBJ2-3; D might be TRBD2 (5 bases). Trimming took off 8 bases at V and 4 bases at J, with 13 bases between the two ends. Germline V gene data show CDR1 as SGHVS and CDR2 as FQNEAQ. The CDR3 spans 13 residues.

The J gene is TRBJ2-7, the V gene TRBV7-9, with TRBD2 identical over 7 bases. V lost 5 bases to trimming and J lost 7 bases; unmatched junction nucleotides: 20. The length of the CDR3 is 17 residues. The germline V gene encodes CDR1 SEHNR and CDR2 FQNEAQ (reference sequence). CDR3 sequence: CASSNPGRLAPTGEQYF. The CDR3 DNA follows: TGTGCCAGCAGCAACCCCGGCCGACTAGCCCCAACGGGGGAGCAGTACTTC.

This clonotype was detected only a few times. This rearrangement joins TRBV20-1 to TRBJ2-7; perhaps TRBD2 as D (7 bases). Trimming took off 3 bases at V and 4 bases at J, with 16 bases between the two ends. This CDR3 comprises 14 residues. Germline CDR1 is DFQATT and CDR2 is SNEGSKA (reference sequence). The DNA for the CDR3 is TGCAGTGCTAGGGTTTCGGGGGGCGGATACGAGCAGTACTTC. This codes for CSARVSGGGYEQYF.

This clonotype came up a few times. The gene calls are TRBV20-1 and TRBJ1-6; 10 nucleotides agree with TRBD1. Unmatched junction bases numbered 3, after V lost 6 bases and J lost 7 bases. This CDR3 is 13 amino acids long. Per the germline V gene, CDR1 is DFQATT and CDR2 is SNEGSKA (reference sequence). Here the CDR3 DNA reads TGCAGTGCCGCGGACAGGGGGAATTCACCCCTCCACTTT. This encodes CSAADRGNSPLHF.

The chain uses TRBV6-5 and TRBJ2-7; no definite D call. V was cut by 2 bases and J by 3 bases, with 14 bases left in between. In germline, CDR1 is MNHEY, CDR2 SVGAGI. The CDR3 sequence is 15 residues long. CDR3 DNA sequence: TGTGCCAGCAGTTACGGCCTTTCCTTGGGCTACGAGCAGTACTTC. Translated: CASSYGLSLGYEQYF.

The chain recombines TRBV27 with TRBJ2-1; possibly TRBD1 for D (5 bases). CDR1 is MNHEY and CDR2 is SMNVEV in the germline V gene (reference sequence). V dropped 6 bases and J dropped 3 bases, with 18 bases sitting between them. This CDR3 is 16 amino acids long. The CDR3 region is CASSPYGRVSYNEQFF. In DNA form, the CDR3 reads TGTGCCAGCAGCCCGTACGGCAGGGTGAGCTACAATGAGCAGTTCTTC.

The gene calls are TRBV5-6 and TRBJ2-2; TRBD1 agrees at 11 bases. The CDR3 extends over 15 amino acids. Germline V gene sequence: CDR1 SGHDT, CDR2 YYEEEE. V lost 4 bases, J lost 2 bases, and 1 base stayed unmatched. The CDR3 loop is CASSGTGGNTGELFF. CDR3 sequence (DNA): TGTGCCAGCAGCGGGACAGGGGGAAACACCGGGGAGCTGTTTTTT.

This clonotype has a handful of counts. CDR3 loop: CASSGTGDGYGYTF. In DNA form, the CDR3 reads TGCGCCAGCAGTGGGACAGGGGATGGCTATGGCTACACCTTC. The chain links TRBV10-2 to TRBJ1-2; 9 nucleotides match TRBD1. Unmatched junction bases numbered 4, after V lost 4 bases and J lost 4 bases. Germline V gene sequence: CDR1 WSHSY, CDR2 SAAADI. The CDR3 is made up of 14 amino acids.

The chain links TRBV3-1 to TRBJ1-1; 8 nucleotides line up with TRBD1. The CDR3 totals 14 residues. Germline lookup yields CDR1 LGHDT and CDR2 YNNKEL (reference sequence). J lost 10 bases, V lost 4 bases, and 11 bases had no gene match. CDR3 sequence (DNA): TGTGCCAGCAGCCGCGGACAGGGTCATCCAGGAGCTTTCTTT. It encodes CASSRGQGHPGAFF.

This clonotype has a count of ten or more. The genes are TRBV6-5 and TRBJ1-2; D gene ambiguous. From germline, CDR1 is MNHEY and CDR2 SVGAGI. This CDR3 contains 13 residues. The V end was cut by 5 bases, the J end by 8 bases, with 15 bases between. The CDR3 nucleotides are TGTGCCAGCAGTAGAGACACTACGGGGGGCTACACCTTC. This translates into CASSRDTTGGYTF.

This clonotype was observed a handful of times. The chain carries TRBV7-9 and TRBJ1-1; D is unclear. The CDR3 runs 15 residues. The V and J ends lost 1 base and 3 bases respectively, with 12 bases between them. Germline CDR1 is SEHNR and CDR2 is FQNEAQ (reference sequence). CDR3 sequence reads: CASSLGLNRDTEAFF. As DNA, the CDR3 is TGTGCCAGCAGCTTAGGACTCAATAGGGACACTGAAGCTTTCTTT.

In DNA form, the CDR3 reads TGCGCCAGCAGCCAAGACATGGGGAGCTCCTACAATGAGCAGTACTTC. Its translation is CASSQDMGSSYNEQYF. The chain uses TRBV4-1 and TRBJ2-1; weak D call: TRBD2 (5 bases). The DNA matches TRBJ2-7 better at its end, which makes the J call doubtful. CDR3 length: 16 amino acids. Per the germline V gene, CDR1 is MGHRA and CDR2 is YSYEKL.

The CDR3 loop reads CASSLTAGPREQYF. Here the CDR3 DNA reads TGTGCCAGCAGCTTGACGGCAGGGCCTCGGGAGCAGTACTTC. The gene calls are TRBV5-6 and TRBJ2-7; D might be TRBD1 (5 bases). Trimming removed 1 base from V and 7 bases from J, with 15 bases in between. The germline V gene encodes CDR1 SGHDT and CDR2 YYEEEE. This CDR3 has 14 residues.

J is TRBJ2-7 and V is TRBV20-1; 10 nucleotides align to TRBD1. The CDR3 consists of 13 residues. The ends lost 5 bases at V and 6 bases at J; junction bases unmatched: 7. Per germline, CDR1 DFQATT and CDR2 SNEGSKA (reference sequence). In DNA, the CDR3 is TGCAGTGCTGTCGACAGGGGGCTTGGCGAGCAGTACTTC. It encodes CSAVDRGLGEQYF.